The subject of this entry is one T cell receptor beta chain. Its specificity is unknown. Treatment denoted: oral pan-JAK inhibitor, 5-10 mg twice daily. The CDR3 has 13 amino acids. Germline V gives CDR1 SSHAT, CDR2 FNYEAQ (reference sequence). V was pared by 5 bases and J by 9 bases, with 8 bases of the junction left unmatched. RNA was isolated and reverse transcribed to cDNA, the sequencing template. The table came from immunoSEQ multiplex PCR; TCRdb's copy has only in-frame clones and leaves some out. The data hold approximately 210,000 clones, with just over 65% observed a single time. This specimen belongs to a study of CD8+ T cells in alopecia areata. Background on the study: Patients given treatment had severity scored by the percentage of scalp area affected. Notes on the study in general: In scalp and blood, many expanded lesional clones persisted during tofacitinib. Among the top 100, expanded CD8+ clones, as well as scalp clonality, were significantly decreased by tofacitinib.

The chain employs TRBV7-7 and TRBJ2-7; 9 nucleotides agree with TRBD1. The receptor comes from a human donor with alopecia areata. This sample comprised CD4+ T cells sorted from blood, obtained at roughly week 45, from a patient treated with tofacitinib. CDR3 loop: CASSPGQGSVQYF. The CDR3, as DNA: TGTGCCAGCAGCCCCGGACAGGGGAGTGTGCAGTACTTC. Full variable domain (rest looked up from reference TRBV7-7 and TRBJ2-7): GAGVSQSPRYKVTKRGQDVTLRCDPISSHATLYWYQQALGQGPEFLTYFNYEAQPDKSGLPSDRFSAERPEGSISTLTIQRTEQRDSAMYRCASSPGQGSVQYFGPGTRLTVT.